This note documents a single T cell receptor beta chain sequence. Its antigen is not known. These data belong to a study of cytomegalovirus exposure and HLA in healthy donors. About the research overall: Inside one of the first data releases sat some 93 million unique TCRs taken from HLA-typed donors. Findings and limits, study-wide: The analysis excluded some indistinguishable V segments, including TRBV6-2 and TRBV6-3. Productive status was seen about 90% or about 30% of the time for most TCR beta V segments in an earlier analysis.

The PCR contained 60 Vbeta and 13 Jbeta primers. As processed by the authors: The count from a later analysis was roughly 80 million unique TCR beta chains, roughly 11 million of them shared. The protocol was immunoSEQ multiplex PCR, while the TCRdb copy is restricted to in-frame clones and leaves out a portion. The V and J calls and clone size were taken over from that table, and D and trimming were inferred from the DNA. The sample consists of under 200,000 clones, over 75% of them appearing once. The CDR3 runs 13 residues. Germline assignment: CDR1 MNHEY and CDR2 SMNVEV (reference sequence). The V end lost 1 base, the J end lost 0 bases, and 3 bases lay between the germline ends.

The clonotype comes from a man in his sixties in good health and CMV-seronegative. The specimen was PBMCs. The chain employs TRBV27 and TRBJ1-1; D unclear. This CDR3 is CASSLYMNTEAFF. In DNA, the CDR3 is TGTGCCAGCAGTTTATATATGAACACTGAAGCTTTCTTT.